This TCR beta chain derives from a study of blood T cell repertoires in COVID-19. Overall study context: The analysed material was cDNA or gDNA that came from T cells, B-cell-depleted T cells, or PBMCs.

Germline V gene sequence: CDR1 SGDLS, CDR2 YYNGEE. Trimming removed 0 bases from V and 6 bases from J, with 12 bases in between. The CDR3 extends over 15 amino acids. In the original analysis: Amplification from reference gene primers served as the basis for estimated nucleated cell counts. Only in-frame clones appear in the TCRdb table, and some are missing; sequencing was by immunoSEQ multiplex PCR. V and J calls and clone size are copied from that table; D and trimming were computed from the DNA. This table holds 100,000 to 150,000 clones, 65% to 80% found once. The sample holds many counts of this clone.

The clonotype comes from a human donor with acute or convalescent COVID-19. The donor label of this sample is uncertain. The chain is built from TRBV9 and TRBJ1-4, with D maybe TRBD1 (6 bases). Sequenced sample: peripheral blood. The CDR3 sequence is CASSVEGEGYEKLFF. In nucleotides, the CDR3 is TGTGCCAGCAGCGTAGAGGGGGAGGGGTATGAAAAACTGTTTTTT.